This TCR beta chain comes out of a study of CD4 and CD8 cells across lung adenocarcinoma regions. Germline V CDR1 and CDR2: MNHEY, SMNVEV (reference sequence). The CDR3 length is 13 residues. A single record per CDR3 protein comes from TCRdb applying MiXCR to the PCR reads. The repertoire holds approximately 2,000 distinct CDR3 sequences, with around 65% as singletons. Donors had localized lung adenocarcinoma, a non-small cell lung cancer. The specimen sequenced was CD4+ T cells from the margin of a lung tumor. The J gene is TRBJ2-6, the V gene TRBV27; a possible D gene is TRBD1 (5 bases). The last part of the DNA fits TRBJ2-1 better; the J call may be wrong. This clonotype was sampled from a female donor with lung adenocarcinoma. The CD4 and CD8 labels of this study may be unreliable. CDR3 DNA sequence: TGTGCCAGCAGTACCACAGGTACCAATGAGCAGTTCTTC. Translating it yields CASSTTGTNEQFF.